Listed here is a single T cell receptor beta chain. This clone was seen more than once but under ten times. Its antigen remains undetermined. No base quality values were provided; no much bigger clone lies one nucleotide off. The CDR3 regions of human TCRbeta chains were analyzed by immunosequencing. The paper's processing steps were these. TCRs in the repertoires were compared against a reference library of SARS-CoV-2-specific TCRs that had been generated with the MIRA antigen-specificity platform. Breadth was defined as the fraction of unique TCRs that were SARS-CoV-2-associated. Depth was defined as the fraction of total T cells that were SARS-CoV-2-associated. Using the MIRA data, each spike-specific TCR was mapped to the spike region that the TCR reacts to and placed in a CD4 or CD8 class. Log10-transformed breadth and depth values were compared by one-way ANOVA with Sidak's multiple comparisons tests. Imported from immuneACCESS, the table was reduced by TCRdb to in-frame sequences with V and J called. These copies leave out some clones; in studies compared against another copy, an unresolved V gene accounts for under half, and the cause of the remainder is not known. D and trimming were read from the DNA, whereas the V and J calls and clone size are those reported in that table. The sample includes about 86,000 clones, with about 88% observed a single time. The ten largest clones represent around 3% of the sample.

From its cysteine to its phenylalanine, the CDR3 spans 13 amino acids. Of the read, only the CDR3 DNA is kept; its 39 bases are in frame from base 1. The germline V gene encodes CDR1 MDHEN and CDR2 SYDVKM. V is shortened by 4 bases, J by 9 bases, and the region joining them spans 10 bases. The entry originates in a study of T cell responses to AZD1222 COVID-19 vaccine (dated by TCRdb to the early 2020s). Notes on the research overall: Because spike-specific TCR depth and breadth did not differ between the two schedules, AZD1222 recipients who got a second dose at roughly 4 weeks were pooled with those who got a second dose at roughly 12 weeks. TCR sequencing was performed for approximately 240 trial participants, of whom about 200 were given two doses of AZD1222 and some 26 were given two doses of MenACWY control vaccine. Trial participants were enrolled by age into 18-55, 56-69 and 70-plus year subgroups, with roughly 160, 29 and 62 TCR-sequenced participants respectively. Paper-wide results and their limitations: After two AZD1222 doses, both the breadth and the depth of spike-specific TCRs were significantly higher than at day 0 and than in MenACWY recipients. The vaccine-associated CD4 TCRs covered the entire spike protein, and the dominant responses fell in regions 160-218 and 743-854. Participants were mostly white British and included more females than males, and it was suggested by the authors that clonal diversity may have been underestimated. Conclusions about previously exposed vaccinees are limited, since just 5 to 7 AZD1222 recipients were seropositive for SARS-CoV-2 at baseline. No day 14 peak-response samples were available, so repertoires were characterized only after the peak T cell response. In the small 56-69-year group, the increase in depth fell short of significance, most likely because of low power. Reportedly, almost half of the unique spike-specific TCRs recognized epitopes lying outside the regions that are mutated in the B.1.351 and B.1.1.7 variants.

According to the study, the label for this sample's time point signals: baseline before first vaccination. The vaccinee samples were drawn from two UK trials, COV001 and COV002, one of which was a single-blind randomized controlled phase 2/3 trial testing AZD1222 (ChAdOx1 nCoV-19) in healthy adults. For TCRbeta chain sequencing, PBMC samples were collected from trial participants at day 0 and at day 28 after the second dose. The chain is encoded by TRBV28 joined to TRBJ1-6; confidence is insufficient to name the D gene. The sequencing here drew on peripheral blood, taken on day 0 of AZD1222 vaccination. This TCR derives from an adult in good health. The DNA reads TGTGCCAGCAGTTCCGGACGGCTTTCACCCCTCCACTTT. Its protein reads: CASSSGRLSPLHF.